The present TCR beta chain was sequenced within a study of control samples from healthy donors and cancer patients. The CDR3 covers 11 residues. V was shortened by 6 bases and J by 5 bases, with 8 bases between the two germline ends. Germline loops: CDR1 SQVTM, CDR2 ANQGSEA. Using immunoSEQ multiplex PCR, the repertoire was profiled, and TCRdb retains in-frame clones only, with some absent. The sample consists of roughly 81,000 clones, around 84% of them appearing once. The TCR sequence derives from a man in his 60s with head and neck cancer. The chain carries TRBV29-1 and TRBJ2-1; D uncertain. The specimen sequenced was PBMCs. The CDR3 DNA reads TGCAGCGTCCGTGTCAACAATGAGCAGTTCTTC. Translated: CSVRVNNEQFF.